This T cell receptor beta chain was captured in a study of CD8 T cells in ankylosing spondylitis. Study-level findings and limits: Within matched ankylosing spondylitis synovial fluid, disease-linked clones were reportedly significantly enriched. Before this, some motif variants had been reported in reactive arthritis synovial fluid and blood. In peripheral blood, disease-linked CD8+ clones occurred at relatively low frequencies.

Concerning this clonotype: Its antigen is not known.

Via MiXCR, TCRdb re-called the 5' RACE reads, giving one row per CDR3 protein. Altogether about 240,000 distinct CDR3 sequences are present, 8% to 9.5% being singletons, with the ten largest covering nearly 7%. CDR1 is MDHEN, CDR2 SYDVKM, per germline. V was cut by 4 bases and J by 6 bases, with 20 bases left in between. The CDR3 contains 16 residues. Sample: blood, either unsorted or a sorted T cell fraction (not recorded which). The chain uses TRBV28 and TRBJ2-3, with D tentatively TRBD2 (6 bases). The source of this sequence is a male donor with ankylosing spondylitis or in good health (not recorded which). The CDR3 protein is CASSSRGTYTDDTQYF. The CDR3 DNA follows: TGTGCCAGCAGTTCCCGCGGGACCTACACTGACGATACGCAGTATTTT.